This TCR beta chain was recorded in a study of blood T cell repertoires in COVID-19 (dated by TCRdb to about 2020). Regarding the research as a whole: Samples covering the acute and convalescent phases of COVID-19 were provided by collaborators in the United States, Italy and Spain. HLA class I and class II types, where available, came from metadata supplied by the sample provider rather than from assay-based typing. The material from the prospective study consisted of cDNA or gDNA derived from T cells, B-cell-depleted T cells, or PBMCs. Subjects who had been exposed to COVID-19, were actively infected with it, or had recovered from it provided the deeply sampled blood TCRbeta repertoires that made up the dataset. The samples were drawn from the first 160 participants of the ongoing ImmuneRACE study and from 950 to 1,500 subjects provided by 6 global collaborators. A de-identified subject ID, COVID-19 status, age in years and sex were almost always included in the sample metadata. The repertoires were released in a freely available public database meant as a resource for research on the immune response to SARS-CoV-2. Paper-wide results and their limitations: The amount of clinical and demographic metadata varied by source and participant and was provided uncurated.

Collaborating institutions collected whole blood in K2EDTA tubes following their own protocols. Collaborator samples were shipped for TCRbeta analysis as frozen whole blood, isolated PBMCs, or DNA extracted from either sample type. TCRbeta CDR3 regions were amplified from genomic DNA by means of the immunoSEQ Assay, a bias-controlled multiplex PCR. Under the source paper's analysis protocol: The number of nucleated cells in each sample was estimated by amplification of reference gene primers within the assay. To quantify the absolute abundance of each unique TCRbeta CDR3 rearrangement, sequence reads were collapsed and filtered. For each sample, productive Simpson clonality was calculated by taking the square root of Simpson's diversity index across productive rearrangements. This is the immuneACCESS table as TCRdb keeps it, with only in-frame sequences that have V and J called. A part of the clones is gone; compared with another copy, unresolved V genes explain less than half, and the rest is unexplained. V and J calls and clone size are as listed in that table; D and trimming were resolved from the DNA. Here the sample has about 140,000 clones; 88% occur a single time. The ten most abundant clones make up about 1.7% of the sample.

V and J are trimmed by 0 bases and 1 base, and the gene matches miss 5 bases of the junction. The CDR3 sequence holds 16 residues, the cysteine and phenylalanine included. Only the CDR3 part of the read is kept: 48 bases, read in frame from the first base. Per the germline V gene, SGHRS is the CDR1 and YFSETQ is the CDR2. This clone has just a few counts. Its antigen is currently not known. No much larger clone exists at a distance of one base, and base qualities are not known. The source material was peripheral blood. The receptor comes from a man between 65 and 79 years old with acute or convalescent COVID-19. The chain is encoded by TRBV5-1 joined to TRBJ2-7; 9 central bases correspond to TRBD1. The nucleotide sequence reads TGCGCCAGCAGCTTGGCCCCAGGGACAGGGTCCTACGAGCAGTACTTC. This yields the protein CASSLAPGTGSYEQYF.